Below, 27 T cell receptor beta chains from the same sample are listed, as sequenced in a study of OX40 agonist ivuxolimab in advanced cancers. TCRdb's copy holds only in-frame clones and misses some; the assay was immunoSEQ multiplex PCR. The top ten hold approximately 0.93% of the sample, which has some 150,000 clones, roughly 91% seen once. The sample here was CD4+ or CD8+ T cells sorted from blood, taken in a trial of the OX40 agonist ivuxolimab. The receptors derive from an adult with an advanced solid tumor such as melanoma, head and neck, liver or kidney cancer.

The CDR3 sequence is CASSPKNGAAKAKNIQYF. CDR3 nucleotides: TGTGCCAGCAGCCCTAAGAATGGGGCGGCGAAAGCCAAAAACATTCAGTACTTC. This chain links TRBV7-2 with TRBJ2-4, with TRBD1 as a possible D gene (5 bases). CDR3 length: 18 amino acids. V lost 5 bases, J lost 0 bases, and 20 bases lay in between. Germline V gene lookup returns CDR1 SGHTA and CDR2 FQGNSA.

The rearrangement links TRBV5-4 to TRBJ2-7; 15 bases align to TRBD2. The V gene end was trimmed by 1 base and the J gene end by 3 bases; junction bases not matched to a gene: 5. This CDR3 has 17 amino acids. The germline CDR1 and CDR2 sequences are SGHNT and YYREEE (reference sequence). The CDR3 sequence: CASSLPGLAGGGYEQYF. CDR3 in DNA: TGTGCCAGCAGCTTGCCCGGACTAGCGGGAGGGGGCTACGAGCAGTACTTC. Variable domain in full (rest from reference TRBV5-4 and TRBJ2-7): ETGVTQSPTHLIKTRGQQVTLRCSSQSGHNTVSWYQQALGQGPQFIFQYYREEENGRGNFPPRFSGLQFPNYSSELNVNALELDDSALYLCASSLPGLAGGGYEQYFGPGTRLTVT.

This rearrangement joins TRBV28 to TRBJ2-3; the D gene could be TRBD1 or TRBD2 (6 bases each). The V gene lost 8 bases and the J gene lost 1 base, with 22 bases spanning the gap. The CDR3 is 17 residues long. The germline CDR1 and CDR2 sequences are MDHEN and SYDVKM. The CDR3 spells CASRPSLGGAGTDTQYF. CDR3 sequence (DNA): TGTGCCAGCCGTCCCTCATTGGGGGGCGCGGGCACAGATACGCAGTATTTT.

This sequence joins TRBV18 and TRBJ1-1; the match to TRBD1 covers 11 bases. The ends lost 6 bases at V and 0 bases at J; junction bases unmatched: 6. This CDR3 has 16 amino acids. CDR1 is KGHSH and CDR2 is LQKENI in the germline V gene. The CDR3 reads CASSLGQGGMNTEAFF. In DNA, the CDR3 is TGTGCCAGCTCCCTGGGACAGGGGGGGATGAACACTGAAGCTTTCTTT.

This sequence joins TRBV4-1 and TRBJ2-7, with TRBD1 as a possible D gene (5 bases). Between the trimmed V and J ends, which lost 3 bases and 5 bases, there was a span of 14 bases. The CDR3 has 14 residues. Germline V gene data show CDR1 as MGHRA and CDR2 as YSYEKL. CDR3 coding DNA: TGCGCCAGCAGCCACCAGGGAAGAATGGACGAGCAGTACTTC. It encodes CASSHQGRMDEQYF.

The genes are TRBV6-1 and TRBJ1-5, with D uncertain. Trimming took 7 bases from V and 6 from J, leaving 13 bases between them. Looked up from germline, CDR1 is MNHNS and CDR2 is SASEGT. The CDR3 is 13 residues long. The CDR3 sequence: CASMTLWGQPQHF. The DNA of the CDR3 is TGTGCCAGCATGACCCTCTGGGGTCAGCCCCAGCATTTT.

On this clone: The sample holds other DNA sequences that translate to the same CDR3. The rearrangement uses TRBV5-1 and TRBJ2-5; D call uncertain. V was pared by 0 bases and J by 0 bases, with 0 bases between. The CDR3 spans 12 residues. Germline CDR1 is SGHRS and CDR2 is YFSETQ. DNA of the CDR3: TGCGCCAGCAGCTTGGACCAAGAGACCCAGTACTTC. Translation: CASSLDQETQYF. The full variable domain, completed using reference TRBV5-1 and TRBJ2-5, is KAGVTQTPRYLIKTRGQQVTLSCSPISGHRSVSWYQQTPGQGLQFLFEYFSETQRNKGNFPGRFSGRQFSNSRSEMNVSTLELGDSALYLCASSLDQETQYFGPGTRLLVL.

The chain couples TRBV28 to TRBJ1-1; no firm D call. The CDR3 length is 11 residues. Trimming shortened V by 1 base and J by 8 bases, and 5 bases separated the two germline ends. Per germline, CDR1 MDHEN and CDR2 SYDVKM. CDR3 sequence: CASSLYGEAFF. The CDR3 bases are TGTGCCAGCAGTTTATACGGGGAAGCTTTCTTT.

The V and J genes are TRBV5-5 and TRBJ2-4, with 7 positions matching TRBD2. The CDR3 has 14 residues. CDR1 and CDR2 from the germline V gene are SGHKS and YYEKEE (reference sequence). The V gene end was trimmed by 2 bases and the J gene end by 9 bases; junction bases not matched to a gene: 8. The CDR3 sequence: CASSFAGDSAIQYF. As DNA, the CDR3 is TGTGCCAGCAGCTTCGCGGGAGATTCAGCCATTCAGTACTTC.

This clone was counted a single time. V usage is TRBV16 and J usage is TRBJ1-1; TRBD1 agrees at 7 bases. This CDR3 contains 15 residues. Looked up from germline, CDR1 is KGHSY and CDR2 is FQNENV. The trim removed 4 bases at V and 3 bases at J, leaving 8 bases unmatched. This CDR3 is CASSPSGQLDTEAFF. CDR3 bases: TGTGCCAGCAGCCCCTCGGGACAGTTGGACACTGAAGCTTTCTTT.

The chain combines TRBV6-5 with TRBJ1-1; TRBD1 might be the D (6 bases). Germline V gives CDR1 MNHEY, CDR2 SVGAGI. V was pared by 6 bases and J by 3 bases, with 11 bases between. CDR3 length equals 13 residues. For the CDR3, the DNA is TGTGCCAGCAGGCAACAGGGCTACACTGAAGCTTTCTTT. It codes for CASRQQGYTEAFF.

J is TRBJ2-1 and V is TRBV6-6, with D possibly being TRBD1 (6 bases). The length of the CDR3 is 15 residues. Looked up from germline, CDR1 is MNHNY and CDR2 is SVGAGI (reference sequence). V lost 0 bases, J lost 10 bases, and 16 bases lay in between. The CDR3 reads CASSYSVQGRREQFF. The DNA for the CDR3 is TGTGCCAGCAGTTACTCGGTTCAGGGGAGAAGGGAGCAGTTCTTC.

CDR3 sequence reads: CASSRSTLIGGNEQFF. Written as DNA, the CDR3 is TGTGCCAGCAGTCGCTCAACCCTCATTGGGGGCAATGAGCAGTTCTTC. The chain combines TRBV27 with TRBJ2-1; D tentatively fits TRBD1 or TRBD2 (5 bases each). V lost 5 bases and J 6 bases, leaving 20 bases between the germline ends. This CDR3 contains 16 residues. CDR1 and CDR2 from the germline V gene are MNHEY and SMNVEV (reference sequence).

CDR3 residues: CASSLRGGTGPYEQYF. The CDR3 DNA sequence: TGTGCCAGCAGCCTCCGAGGGGGGACAGGGCCCTACGAGCAGTACTTC. V is TRBV11-1 and J is TRBJ2-7, with TRBD1 matching 9 bases. The CDR3 consists of 16 residues. J lost 2 bases, V lost 5 bases, and 10 bases had no gene match. Germline V lookup: CDR1 SGHAT, CDR2 FQDESV (reference sequence).

The chain joins TRBV25-1 to TRBJ1-2; TRBD1 matches at 12 bases. From germline, CDR1 is MGHDK and CDR2 SYGVNS. This CDR3 spans 16 amino acids. V dropped 0 bases and J dropped 6; count of bases not matched to a gene: 5. The DNA for the CDR3 is TGTGCCAGCAGTGAATATGGCGGGACAGGGGGCGATGGCTACACCTTC. Protein sequence: CASSEYGGTGGDGYTF.

Only a few counts were recorded for this clone. The rearrangement links TRBV9 to TRBJ1-1, with D hard to call. CDR1 and CDR2 (germline): SGDLS, YYNGEE. This CDR3 comprises 13 residues. Trimming shortened V by 4 bases and J by 5 bases, and 12 bases separated the two germline ends. CDR3 sequence (DNA): TGTGCCAGCAGCCCCCAGGTTGGGACTGAAGCTTTCTTT. As protein: CASSPQVGTEAFF. Combining the CDR3 with reference TRBV9 and TRBJ1-1 gives the whole variable domain DSGVTQTPKHLITATGQRVTLRCSPRSGDLSVYWYQQSLDQGLQFLIQYYNGEERAKGNILERFSAQQFPDLHSELNLSSLELGDSALYFCASSPQVGTEAFFGQGTRLTVV.

The J gene is TRBJ1-1, the V gene TRBV4-3; no definite D call. The CDR3 has 15 amino acids. V lost 3 bases and J 5 bases, leaving 16 bases between the germline ends. Germline CDR1 and CDR2: LGHNA and YSLEER. The CDR3 DNA follows: TGCGCCAGCAGCCACCGCGCGGTGGATAGGACTGAAGCTTTCTTT. Translating it yields CASSHRAVDRTEAFF.

This chain connects TRBV5-1 to TRBJ2-1, with 12 bases aligning to TRBD1. This CDR3 has 15 amino acids. Unmatched junction bases numbered 11, after V lost 3 bases and J lost 13 bases. Germline CDR1 reads SGHRS; CDR2 reads YFSETQ. CDR3 residues: CASSSGTGGGKLQFF. CDR3 sequence (DNA): TGCGCCAGCAGCTCCGGGACAGGGGGCGGTAAATTACAGTTCTTC. The whole variable domain, filled in from reference TRBV5-1 and TRBJ2-1, reads KAGVTQTPRYLIKTRGQQVTLSCSPISGHRSVSWYQQTPGQGLQFLFEYFSETQRNKGNFPGRFSGRQFSNSRSEMNVSTLELGDSALYLCASSSGTGGGKLQFFGPGTRLTVL.

The chain has TRBV7-3 and TRBJ2-1; D is ambiguous. Germline V gene data show CDR1 as SGHTA and CDR2 as FQGTGA. CDR3 length equals 15 residues. V was trimmed by 0 bases and J by 3 bases, leaving 9 bases between them. CDR3 region: CASSLTSAGYNEQFF. CDR3 nucleotide sequence: TGTGCCAGCAGCTTAACGTCGGCAGGCTACAATGAGCAGTTCTTC.

The genes are TRBV18 and TRBJ1-1; 7 nucleotides line up with TRBD1. The CDR3 loop spans 15 amino acids. Germline V gives CDR1 KGHSH, CDR2 LQKENI. The V gene end was trimmed by 3 bases and the J gene end by 1 base; junction bases not matched to a gene: 5. The CDR3 is CASSPSRQGNTEAFF. The CDR3 DNA reads as TGTGCCAGCTCACCCTCCCGACAGGGGAACACTGAAGCTTTCTTT. The variable domain in full, with the rest retrieved from reference TRBV18 and TRBJ1-1, is NAGVMQNPRHLVRRRGQEARLRCSPMKGHSHVYWYRQLPEEGLKFMVYLQKENIIDESGMPKERFSAEFPKEGPSILRIQQVVRGDSAAYFCASSPSRQGNTEAFFGQGTRLTVV.

The chain links TRBV7-6 to TRBJ2-7; no firm D call. The V end lost 5 bases, the J end lost 6 bases, and 14 bases lay between the germline ends. The CDR3 has 13 residues. The germline V gene has CDR1 SGHVS and CDR2 FNYEAQ. The CDR3 DNA reads as TGTGCCAGCAGCCAGAGGACGGCCGGCGAGCAGTACTTC. Translation: CASSQRTAGEQYF. The full variable domain, with the rest looked up from reference TRBV7-6 and TRBJ2-7, is GAGVSQSPRYKVTKRGQDVALRCDPISGHVSLYWYRQALGQGPEFLTYFNYEAQQDKSGLPNDRFSAERPEGSISTLTIQRTEQRDSAMYRCASSQRTAGEQYFGPGTRLTVT.

This sequence joins TRBV6-6 and TRBJ1-1; maybe TRBD1 (6 bases). CDR1 and CDR2 (germline): MNHNY, SVGAGI (reference sequence). V lost 2 bases and J 4 bases, leaving 11 bases between the germline ends. CDR3 length equals 14 residues. CDR3 sequence: CASSYPDRRTEAFF. In DNA, the CDR3 is TGTGCCAGCAGTTACCCCGACAGGCGCACTGAAGCTTTCTTT.

The V call is TRBV18, the J call TRBJ2-1, with D possibly being TRBD2 (6 bases). Germline CDR1 and CDR2: KGHSH and LQKENI. This CDR3 is built from 16 residues. V was trimmed by 2 bases and J by 8 bases, leaving 19 bases between them. CDR3 sequence reads: CASSPIHIRGEDEQFF. CDR3 bases: TGTGCCAGCTCACCAATCCACATCCGCGGGGAGGATGAGCAGTTCTTC.

The J gene is TRBJ2-1, the V gene TRBV7-2; maybe TRBD2 (6 bases). The CDR3 extends over 13 amino acids. V was cut by 4 bases and J by 5 bases, with 9 bases left in between. CDR1 and CDR2 from the germline V gene are SGHTA and FQGNSA. This CDR3 is CASSSSGHNEQFF. CDR3 DNA sequence: TGTGCCAGCAGCTCGAGCGGGCACAATGAGCAGTTCTTC.

The genes are TRBV28 and TRBJ1-2, with D uncertain. V was shortened by 4 bases and J by 2 bases, with 11 bases between the two germline ends. The CDR3 has 14 residues. CDR1 is MDHEN and CDR2 is SYDVKM in the germline V gene. The CDR3 protein is CASSSGNTNYGYTF. CDR3 coding DNA: TGTGCCAGCAGTTCGGGCAATACCAACTATGGCTACACCTTC.

J is TRBJ1-4 and V is TRBV7-9; 7 bases fit TRBD1. This CDR3 contains 15 residues. V was clipped by 3 bases and J by 7 bases; unmatched bases: 8. CDR1 is SEHNR and CDR2 is FQNEAQ in the germline V gene (reference sequence). The CDR3 spells CASSLGQLGVEKLFF. The CDR3 region has the DNA TGTGCCAGCAGCTTGGGACAGCTCGGGGTTGAAAAACTGTTTTTT. Full variable domain (missing parts from reference TRBV7-9 and TRBJ1-4): DTGVSQNPRHKITKRGQNVTFRCDPISEHNRLYWYRQTLGQGPEFLTYFQNEAQLEKSRLLSDRFSAERPKGSFSTLEIQRTEQGDSAMYLCASSLGQLGVEKLFFGSGTQLSVL.

The chain is built from TRBV19 and TRBJ2-2; TRBD2 might be the D (5 bases). The CDR3 covers 17 residues. Germline CDR1 and CDR2: LNHDA and SQIVND (reference sequence). With 5 bases removed from V and 3 bases from J, the gap between germline ends came to 19 bases. CDR3: CASSAATGGRYTGELFF. The CDR3 region has the DNA TGTGCCAGTAGTGCAGCCACCGGAGGCAGATACACCGGGGAGCTGTTTTTT.